Listed here is a single T cell receptor (beta chain). Germline V gene data show CDR1 as SEHNR and CDR2 as FQNEAQ (reference sequence). The CDR3 totals 14 residues. V was shortened by 6 bases and J by 0 bases, with 11 bases between the two germline ends. The data stem from a study of blood T cell repertoires in COVID-19. Methods used by the authors: Quantification of nucleated cells was approximated via reference gene primer amplification. TCRdb's copy holds only in-frame clones and misses some; the assay was immunoSEQ multiplex PCR. That table supplies the V and J calls and clone size; D and trimming were determined from the DNA. The sample has roughly 140,000 clones; 80% are singletons.

The V call is TRBV7-9, the J call TRBJ1-1, with TRBD1 as a possible D gene (5 bases). The sequence came from a man between 65 and 85 years old who had recovered from COVID-19. The material sequenced was peripheral blood. CDR3 bases: TGTGCCAGCAGTGGGGGGGAAATGAACACTGAAGCTTTCTTT. Its translation: CASSGGEMNTEAFF.